One TCR beta chain is described in this entry. Its matching antigen is unknown. Sample collection date corresponds to first hyperthyroidism diagnosis, prior to any ophthalmopathy symptoms. V dropped 6 bases and J dropped 1 base, with 15 bases sitting between them. The CDR3 loop spans 15 amino acids. It was RNA transcripts that yielded the amplified TCR beta CDR3 regions. The HTBI primer set drove a first-round RT-PCR of the TCR CDR3. MiXCR was run by TCRdb on the multiplex PCR reads, yielding one entry per CDR3 protein. The sample holds over 250,000 distinct CDR3 sequences, under 30% seen once. The sample belongs to a study of T cells in Graves' hyperthyroidism and ophthalmopathy. Whole-study context: Peripheral blood samples were taken at initial diagnosis, prior to any treatment. Findings of the study overall: The model foresaw ophthalmopathy a median around 6 months prior to onset. Among clonotypes expanded in thyroid above 0.001, most were also found in blood.

The sequenced sample consisted of blood. The chain recombines TRBV12-3 or TRBV12-4 with TRBJ1-1; tentative D call: TRBD1 (5 bases). The clonotype originates from a man in his forties or fifties with Graves' hyperthyroidism that later progressed to Graves' ophthalmopathy. CDR3 in DNA: TGTGCCAGCAGCAGAACGGGACTTGCGAACACTGAAGCTTTCTTT. Residues: CASSRTGLANTEAFF.